One sample yielded the 26 T cell receptor beta chains listed below, sequenced in a study of lymphopenia after photon versus proton radiotherapy. TCRdb keeps only in-frame clones here, not all; method: immunoSEQ multiplex PCR. Among approximately 160,000 clones, less than 90% were seen once, and the ten largest hold approximately 4.8%. Sequencing used peripheral blood, obtained from a patient treated with photon-based radiotherapy. These receptors all stem from a man aged 45 to 65 with gastric cancer.

This rearrangement joins TRBV7-2 to TRBJ1-4; D gene unclear. The CDR3 is 17 amino acids. CDR1 is SGHTA, CDR2 FQGNSA, per germline. Trimming removed 2 bases from V and 3 bases from J, with 16 bases in between. The CDR3 sequence: CASSLRAALRSNEKLFF. In DNA, the CDR3 is TGTGCCAGCAGCTTAAGGGCAGCATTACGTTCTAATGAAAAACTGTTTTTT.

V and J are TRBV2 and TRBJ2-2; no firm D call. V was pared by 5 bases and J by 4 bases, with 5 bases between. Looked up from germline, CDR1 is SNHLY and CDR2 is FYNNEI. The CDR3 runs 12 residues. The CDR3 spells CASSYSTGELFF. DNA of the CDR3: TGTGCCAGCAGTTACAGCACCGGGGAGCTGTTTTTT.

This clone showed up just a few times. The rearrangement links TRBV11-2 to TRBJ2-3; TRBD1 agrees at 7 bases. J was trimmed by 3 bases and V by 4 bases; bases with no gene match: 7. The length of the CDR3 is 15 residues. CDR1 is SGHAT and CDR2 is FQNNGV in the germline V gene. The CDR3 DNA is TGTGCCAGCAGCTCAGCCGGGACAGAGACAGATACGCAGTATTTT. Translated, it gives CASSSAGTETDTQYF.

V is TRBV7-9 and J is TRBJ1-5; 10 bases match TRBD1. With 6 bases clipped from V and 3 bases from J, the junction kept 11 bases outside the gene matches. Per the germline V gene, CDR1 is SEHNR and CDR2 is FQNEAQ (reference sequence). The CDR3 consists of 17 residues. CDR3 sequence (DNA): TGTGCCAGCAGTCATGGGATGGGACAGGGGTTCAATCAGCCCCAGCATTTT. It is translated as CASSHGMGQGFNQPQHF.

This clone was counted a single time. The chain combines TRBV7-3 with TRBJ2-1; perhaps TRBD2 as D (5 bases). The length of the CDR3 is 13 residues. CDR1 SGHTA and CDR2 FQGTGA come from the germline V gene. Trimming shortened V by 0 bases and J by 10 bases, and 10 bases separated the two germline ends. This CDR3 reads CASSLTEDHEQFF. The CDR3 DNA sequence: TGTGCCAGCAGCTTAACGGAGGACCACGAGCAGTTCTTC. Full variable domain (rest looked up from reference TRBV7-3 and TRBJ2-1): GAGVSQTPSNKVTEKGKYVELRCDPISGHTALYWYRQSLGQGPEFLIYFQGTGAADDSGLPNDRFFAVRPEGSVSTLKIQRTERGDSAVYLCASSLTEDHEQFFGPGTRLTVL.

The V gene is TRBV6-5, the J gene TRBJ2-7; D might be TRBD1 or TRBD2, each matching 7 bases. The CDR3 covers 15 residues. Trimming removed 7 bases at V and 6 bases at J, with 22 bases between. Germline assignment: CDR1 MNHEY and CDR2 SVGAGI. The CDR3 nucleotides are TGTGCCAGCACCCCAGAGGGGGAGGGGGCCGGCGAGCAGTACTTC. Translating it yields CASTPEGEGAGEQYF.

This clone was observed at least ten times. J is TRBJ2-7 and V is TRBV6-5; D assignment may be TRBD1 or TRBD2 (5 bases each). CDR3 length: 14 amino acids. V dropped 0 bases and J dropped 5 bases, with 11 bases sitting between them. The germline gives CDR1 MNHEY, CDR2 SVGAGI. The CDR3 region is CASSYSSGGNEQYF. The CDR3 DNA sequence: TGTGCCAGCAGTTACTCATCTGGGGGAAACGAGCAGTACTTC.

The V call is TRBV19, the J call TRBJ2-1; 11 bases fit TRBD2. This CDR3 region has 18 residues. Germline V gives CDR1 LNHDA, CDR2 SQIVND (reference sequence). Germline trimming cut 3 bases from V and 2 bases from J; bases unmatched to any gene: 9. In nucleotides, the CDR3 is TGTGCCAGTAGTATCCGACCTCTAGCGGGAGGAACCTACAATGAGCAGTTCTTC. It yields the protein CASSIRPLAGGTYNEQFF.

The chain employs TRBV27 and TRBJ2-7; possibly TRBD1 for D (5 bases). The germline V gene encodes CDR1 MNHEY and CDR2 SMNVEV (reference sequence). The CDR3 totals 14 residues. V was clipped by 2 bases and J by 6 bases, with 14 bases between them. The CDR3 DNA reads as TGTGCCAGCAGTTTAATTCAGGGTGGAACCGAGCAGTACTTC. It encodes CASSLIQGGTEQYF.

This chain links TRBV5-4 with TRBJ1-3, with D unresolved. CDR3 length: 15 amino acids. Germline lookup yields CDR1 SGHNT and CDR2 YYREEE (reference sequence). V dropped 4 bases and J dropped 0 bases, with 11 bases sitting between them. The CDR3 sequence is CASSGPDGSGNTIYF. The CDR3 DNA reads as TGTGCCAGCAGCGGACCTGACGGCTCTGGAAACACCATATATTTT. Filled out from reference TRBV5-4 and TRBJ1-3, the complete variable domain reads ETGVTQSPTHLIKTRGQQVTLRCSSQSGHNTVSWYQQALGQGPQFIFQYYREEENGRGNFPPRFSGLQFPNYSSELNVNALELDDSALYLCASSGPDGSGNTIYFGEGSWLTVV.

The chain links TRBV9 to TRBJ2-5; 9 positions agree with TRBD1. Germline V gene lookup returns CDR1 SGDLS and CDR2 YYNGEE. V was clipped by 2 bases and J by 5 bases; unmatched bases: 7. This CDR3 spans 15 amino acids. CDR3 region: CASSVPTGGGETQYF. In DNA, the CDR3 is TGTGCCAGCAGCGTGCCGACAGGGGGAGGTGAGACCCAGTACTTC.

The V gene is TRBV7-2, the J gene TRBJ1-1; 9 bases map to TRBD1. This CDR3 contains 14 residues. Losses at the gene ends were 5 bases for V and 4 bases for J; bases not matched to a gene: 5. In germline, CDR1 is SGHTA, CDR2 FQGNSA. Here the CDR3 DNA reads TGTGCCAGCAGCACCGGGACAGGGACCACTGAAGCTTTCTTT. It yields the protein CASSTGTGTTEAFF.

The chain joins TRBV29-1 to TRBJ1-1; 10 bases agree with TRBD1. CDR3 size: 15 residues. The V segment lost 6 bases and the J segment 0 bases; nucleotides outside the gene matches: 7. Germline V gives CDR1 SQVTM, CDR2 ANQGSEA. The CDR3 loop is CSVPGQGSVNTEAFF. The CDR3 bases are TGCAGCGTGCCGGGACAGGGGAGTGTGAACACTGAAGCTTTCTTT.

The chain combines TRBV5-4 with TRBJ1-4; TRBD1 matches at 11 bases. The CDR3 totals 17 residues. Germline assignment: CDR1 SGHNT and CDR2 YYREEE (reference sequence). V trimming: 0 bases; J trimming: 2 bases; junction bases outside the gene matches: 3. The CDR3 nucleotides are TGTGCCAGCAGCTTGGCCGGACAGGGGGCTACTAATGAAAAACTGTTTTTT. Translation gives CASSLAGQGATNEKLFF.

The chain has TRBV9 and TRBJ2-2; TRBD2 aligns across 11 bases. The CDR3 is 18 amino acids. CDR1 and CDR2 from the germline V gene are SGDLS and YYNGEE. V gave up 0 bases and J gave up 3 bases; unmatched junction bases: 7. The CDR3 bases are TGTGCCAGCAGCGTAGTTTTAGCGGGAGGGCCGGACACCGGGGAGCTGTTTTTT. Protein sequence: CASSVVLAGGPDTGELFF.

This chain connects TRBV11-3 to TRBJ2-1; 11 nucleotides match TRBD2. CDR3 length: 16 amino acids. J gave up 2 bases and V 5 bases, and 5 bases lay outside the gene matches. Germline-derived CDR1 and CDR2 are SGHNT and YENEEA. The CDR3 region is CASSPSSGRPYNEQFF. For the CDR3, the DNA is TGTGCCAGCAGCCCGTCTAGCGGGAGGCCCTACAATGAGCAGTTCTTC.

J is TRBJ1-2 and V is TRBV9; D is ambiguous. This CDR3 comprises 11 residues. The V end lost 5 bases, the J end lost 7 bases, and 9 bases lay between the germline ends. Per germline, CDR1 SGDLS and CDR2 YYNGEE. In nucleotides, the CDR3 is TGTGCCAGCAGGGATTTTGGTGGCTACACCTTC. Its translation: CASRDFGGYTF.

This chain links TRBV5-1 with TRBJ2-4; D ambiguous. V was pared by 4 bases and J by 1 base, with 15 bases between. CDR1 is SGHRS and CDR2 is YFSETQ in the germline V gene. CDR3 length equals 16 residues. The CDR3 loop is CASSITLESAKNIQYF. The CDR3 DNA is TGCGCCAGCAGCATCACCCTGGAGTCGGCCAAAAACATTCAGTACTTC.

The rearrangement joins TRBV10-1 to TRBJ1-2; the D is unclear. V lost 0 bases to trimming and J lost 2 bases, with 4 bases between them. Germline V gives CDR1 WNHNN, CDR2 SYGVQD (reference sequence). The CDR3 is 13 amino acids. In DNA, the CDR3 is TGCGCCAGCAGTGAGTCGAGGAACTATGGCTACACCTTC. It is translated as CASSESRNYGYTF.

The V and J genes are TRBV2 and TRBJ1-1; possibly TRBD1 for D (6 bases). CDR1 SNHLY and CDR2 FYNNEI come from the germline V gene. CDR3 length: 14 residues. Trimming left V 6 bases short and J 2 bases short, with 13 bases between. CDR3 bases: TGTGCCAGCAGCCGACAGGCCCTAAACACTGAAGCTTTCTTT. Amino acid sequence: CASSRQALNTEAFF.

The chain employs TRBV7-9 and TRBJ1-1, with D unresolved. V lost 5 bases and J 2 bases, leaving 9 bases between the germline ends. CDR1 SEHNR and CDR2 FQNEAQ come from the germline V gene (reference sequence). CDR3 length: 13 residues. The DNA for the CDR3 is TGTGCCAGCAGCGCCTTTGCCAACACTGAAGCTTTCTTT. Its translation: CASSAFANTEAFF. Together with reference TRBV7-9 and TRBJ1-1, the CDR3 gives the full variable domain: DTGVSQNPRHKITKRGQNVTFRCDPISEHNRLYWYRQTLGQGPEFLTYFQNEAQLEKSRLLSDRFSAERPKGSFSTLEIQRTEQGDSAMYLCASSAFANTEAFFGQGTRLTVV.

V gene TRBV7-2 combines with J gene TRBJ2-3, with D unclear. CDR1 SGHTA and CDR2 FQGNSA come from the germline V gene. The germline V and J ends were trimmed by 5 bases and 1 base, with 13 bases remaining between them. This CDR3 has 15 residues. The CDR3 DNA reads as TGTGCCAGCAGCCAAATAGCAGGCGGCACAGATACGCAGTATTTT. This gives the protein CASSQIAGGTDTQYF.

The rearrangement joins TRBV28 to TRBJ1-5; no clear D. The CDR3 sequence is 15 residues long. V lost 3 bases to trimming and J lost 0 bases, with 9 bases between them. Germline CDR1 reads MDHEN; CDR2 reads SYDVKM. CDR3: CASSFYGYSNQPQHF. For the CDR3, the DNA is TGTGCCAGCAGTTTTTACGGTTATAGCAATCAGCCCCAGCATTTT.

V gene TRBV4-3 combines with J gene TRBJ2-1; D might be TRBD2 (7 bases). The germline V gene encodes CDR1 LGHNA and CDR2 YSLEER. Between the trimmed V and J ends, which lost 1 base and 8 bases, there was a span of 15 bases. This CDR3 has 15 amino acids. Here the CDR3 DNA reads TGCGCCAGCAGCCAAGTTGGTGGGAGGGGGTATGAGCAGTTCTTC. This gives the protein CASSQVGGRGYEQFF.

The J gene is TRBJ2-1, the V gene TRBV29-1; a weak D match, TRBD2 (6 bases). The germline V gene has CDR1 SQVTM and CDR2 ANQGSEA. V was pared by 3 bases and J by 3 bases, with 15 bases between. This CDR3 comprises 15 residues. The CDR3: CSVDRISGNYNEQFF. In nucleotides, the CDR3 is TGCAGCGTTGATAGGATTAGCGGCAACTACAATGAGCAGTTCTTC.

This chain uses TRBV10-3 with TRBJ1-1; D not certain. V was pared by 0 bases and J by 1 base, with 9 bases between. The CDR3 spans 15 residues. CDR1 is ENHRY and CDR2 is SYGVKD in the germline V gene. CDR3 protein: CAISESGGKNTEAFF. The CDR3 DNA reads as TGTGCCATCAGTGAGTCGGGAGGTAAGAACACTGAAGCTTTCTTT.